Each of the 21 T cell receptor beta chains below was sequenced from the same sample in a study of blood T cell repertoires in COVID-19. This table comes from immunoSEQ multiplex PCR, and its TCRdb copy is limited to in-frame clones, with some not included. The sample shows 250,000 to 350,000 clones, roughly 89% of them seen only once. The sample was PBMCs or T cells enriched from blood (not recorded which). The receptors come from a woman between 18 and 30 years old with acute COVID-19.

The V call is TRBV21-1, the J call TRBJ2-7; the table's D call, TRBD2, was not checked against the DNA. TRBV21-1 is assigned pseudogene status. The CDR3 runs 14 residues. CDR3 loop: CATPGCRDRHEQYF. Written as DNA, the CDR3 is TGTGCCACTCCGGGGTGTAGAGATCGTCACGAGCAGTACTTC.

The gene calls are TRBV6-5 and TRBJ1-1; 9 bases fit TRBD1. V was clipped by 6 bases and J by 7 bases; unmatched bases: 12. Looked up from germline, CDR1 is MNHEY and CDR2 is SVGAGI. The CDR3 contains 15 residues. The CDR3 protein is CASSKAGTGLFEAFF. DNA for the CDR3: TGTGCCAGCAGCAAGGCCGGGACAGGGCTCTTTGAAGCTTTCTTT.

The V and J genes are TRBV28 and TRBJ2-7; 8 nucleotides match TRBD1. The CDR3 contains 14 residues. CDR1 and CDR2 (germline): MDHEN, SYDVKM. V lost 5 bases to trimming and J lost 0 bases; unmatched junction nucleotides: 3. CDR3 sequence (DNA): TGTGCCAGCAGTACGACAGGGGCCTCCTACGAGCAGTACTTC. Translation gives CASSTTGASYEQYF. Variable domain in full (rest from reference TRBV28 and TRBJ2-7): DVKVTQSSRYLVKRTGEKVFLECVQDMDHENMFWYRQDPGLGLRLIYFSYDVKMKEKGDIPEGYSVSREKKERFSLILESASTNQTSMYLCASSTTGASYEQYFGPGTRLTVT.

The chain has TRBV9 and TRBJ2-1; 10 positions agree with TRBD2. This CDR3 is built from 17 residues. From germline, CDR1 is SGDLS and CDR2 YYNGEE. The trim removed 3 bases at V and 3 bases at J, leaving 9 bases unmatched. In nucleotides, the CDR3 is TGTGCCAGCAGCGGGGAGCTAGCGGGAGAGTACTACAATGAGCAGTTCTTC. Amino acid sequence: CASSGELAGEYYNEQFF.

The chain uses TRBV7-9 and TRBJ1-1; D perhaps matches TRBD1 (5 bases). There are 17 residues in the CDR3. Trimming cost V 4 bases and J 0 bases, with 18 bases left between them. Per the germline V gene, CDR1 is SEHNR and CDR2 is FQNEAQ (reference sequence). CDR3 nucleotide sequence: TGTGCCAGCAGCTCCCCCAACTCGACAGCCTTGAACACTGAAGCTTTCTTT. Amino acid sequence: CASSSPNSTALNTEAFF.

This sequence joins TRBV5-6 and TRBJ2-1, with D uncertain. The CDR3 is 14 amino acids. Per germline, CDR1 SGHDT and CDR2 YYEEEE. V was pared by 4 bases and J by 0 bases, with 8 bases between. Here the CDR3 DNA reads TGTGCCAGCAGCCGAGATAGCTCCTACAATGAGCAGTTCTTC. It translates to CASSRDSSYNEQFF.

Here the CDR3 reads CASSYQSGFDGYTF. The CDR3 nucleotides read TGTGCCAGCAGTTATCAGTCAGGGTTCGATGGCTACACCTTC. The rearrangement links TRBV6-5 to TRBJ1-2; possibly TRBD1 for D (5 bases). V was clipped by 3 bases and J by 6 bases, with 14 bases between them. The CDR3 consists of 14 residues. Germline lookup yields CDR1 MNHEY and CDR2 SVGAGI.

This clone was found once. This sequence joins TRBV28 and TRBJ2-7, with TRBD2 matching 8 bases. CDR3 length equals 15 residues. Germline loops: CDR1 MDHEN, CDR2 SYDVKM. The J segment lost 0 bases and the V segment lost 6 bases, leaving 7 bases of the junction unmatched. CDR3 sequence (DNA): TGTGCCAGCAGCCCGGGGGGGGGAGCCTCCTACGAGCAGTACTTC. Protein product: CASSPGGGASYEQYF. Looking up the rest from reference TRBV28 and TRBJ2-7 gives the full variable domain: DVKVTQSSRYLVKRTGEKVFLECVQDMDHENMFWYRQDPGLGLRLIYFSYDVKMKEKGDIPEGYSVSREKKERFSLILESASTNQTSMYLCASSPGGGASYEQYFGPGTRLTVT.

V usage is TRBV6-2 or TRBV6-3 and J usage is TRBJ1-1, with D tentatively TRBD1 (6 bases). The CDR3 loop spans 11 amino acids. Germline V gene data show CDR1 as MNHEY and CDR2 as SVGEGT. With 5 bases removed from V and 8 bases from J, the gap between germline ends came to 9 bases. DNA for the CDR3: TGTGCCAGCAGTCACGGGACAGAAGCTTTCTTT. It codes for CASSHGTEAFF.

The V call is TRBV9, the J call TRBJ2-1; 10 nucleotides line up with TRBD2. This CDR3 comprises 15 residues. The germline CDR1 and CDR2 sequences are SGDLS and YYNGEE. Unmatched junction bases numbered 9, after V lost 2 bases and J lost 10 bases. The CDR3 bases are TGTGCCAGCAGCGTCGAAGGTAGGACTAGCGGAGAGCAGTTCTTC. As protein: CASSVEGRTSGEQFF.

This chain joins TRBV5-1 and TRBJ2-3, with 15 bases fitting TRBD2. CDR1 and CDR2 (germline): SGHRS, YFSETQ. The CDR3 runs 16 residues. V was pared by 5 bases and J by 6 bases, with 7 bases of the junction left unmatched. The CDR3 DNA sequence: TGCGCCAGCAGGCCGGGACTAGCGGGAGGCGGCGATACGCAGTATTTT. This encodes CASRPGLAGGGDTQYF.

The chain uses TRBV5-4 and TRBJ2-7; 11 nucleotides match TRBD2. The ends lost 4 bases at V and 2 bases at J; junction bases unmatched: 5. The germline V gene encodes CDR1 SGHNT and CDR2 YYREEE (reference sequence). The CDR3 covers 15 residues. In DNA, the CDR3 is TGTGCCAGCAGCCCAGGGACTAGCGGACCCTACGAGCAGTACTTC. Encoded protein: CASSPGTSGPYEQYF.

The chain is built from TRBV18 and TRBJ2-7; 7 bases line up with TRBD1. CDR1 KGHSH and CDR2 LQKENI come from the germline V gene. The CDR3 consists of 14 residues. J lost 3 bases, V lost 4 bases, and 6 bases had no gene match. CDR3 sequence (DNA): TGTGCCAGCTCACAAAACCGGGACAGCTACGAGCAGTACTTC. Translated: CASSQNRDSYEQYF. The variable domain in full, with the rest retrieved from reference TRBV18 and TRBJ2-7, is NAGVMQNPRHLVRRRGQEARLRCSPMKGHSHVYWYRQLPEEGLKFMVYLQKENIIDESGMPKERFSAEFPKEGPSILRIQQVVRGDSAAYFCASSQNRDSYEQYFGPGTRLTVT.

The chain recombines TRBV12-3 or TRBV12-4 with TRBJ1-4, with D hard to call. The CDR3 is made up of 13 amino acids. Trimming took 8 bases from V and 0 from J, leaving 7 bases between them. CDR3 region: CASSGSTNEKLFF. The CDR3 region has the DNA TGTGCCAGCTCGGGTTCAACTAATGAAAAACTGTTTTTT.

This clone occurred once. The chain links TRBV7-2 to TRBJ2-1, with 8 bases aligning to TRBD2. Germline V lookup: CDR1 SGHTA, CDR2 FQGNSA. This CDR3 is 15 amino acids long. V gave up 5 bases and J gave up 8 bases; unmatched junction bases: 11. CDR3 nucleotide sequence: TGTGCCAGCAGCCCCGCTCCGGCGGGGGGAGATGAGCAGTTCTTC. It is translated as CASSPAPAGGDEQFF.

J is TRBJ2-1 and V is TRBV2, with 7 bases matching TRBD1. Germline trimming cut 6 bases from V and 0 bases from J; bases unmatched to any gene: 5. This CDR3 spans 15 amino acids. Germline V gene data show CDR1 as SNHLY and CDR2 as FYNNEI. The CDR3 loop reads CASRVTGSSYNEQFF. The CDR3 coding sequence is TGTGCCAGCAGGGTGACAGGGAGCTCCTACAATGAGCAGTTCTTC.

The rearrangement joins TRBV7-9 to TRBJ1-4, with TRBD1 identical over 9 bases. Germline CDR1 reads SEHNR; CDR2 reads FQNEAQ (reference sequence). The CDR3 sequence is 15 residues long. V lost 1 base to trimming and J lost 5 bases; unmatched junction nucleotides: 2. In DNA form, the CDR3 reads TGTGCCAGCAGCTTAGGGACAGGGGAAAATGAAAAACTGTTTTTT. Protein: CASSLGTGENEKLFF.

The genes are TRBV19 and TRBJ1-2; D is possibly TRBD1 (6 bases). V was pared by 4 bases and J by 4 bases, with 16 bases between. Germline assignment: CDR1 LNHDA and CDR2 SQIVND (reference sequence). This CDR3 is 15 amino acids long. The CDR3 loop is CASSNGGRRTYGYTF. The CDR3 DNA reads TGTGCCAGTAGTAACGGGGGGCGGCGGACCTATGGCTACACCTTC.

V usage is TRBV5-6 and J usage is TRBJ2-5, with TRBD2 matching 10 bases. Germline trimming cut 4 bases from V and 5 bases from J; bases unmatched to any gene: 14. Germline values: CDR1 SGHDT, CDR2 YYEEEE. The CDR3 runs 17 residues. The CDR3 nucleotides read TGTGCCAGCAGCCGACGCGGGATAGCGGGAGGCGAGGAGACCCAGTACTTC. It specifies CASSRRGIAGGEETQYF.

This clone was seen only a few times. This chain links TRBV2 with TRBJ1-5; perhaps TRBD1 as D (6 bases). Per the germline V gene, CDR1 is SNHLY and CDR2 is FYNNEI. Trimming took 4 bases from V and 2 from J, leaving 12 bases between them. The CDR3 spans 15 residues. Here the CDR3 DNA reads TGTGCCAGCAGTGGGCAGGGGACGGGCAATCAGCCCCAGCATTTT. Translated: CASSGQGTGNQPQHF.

This chain uses TRBV5-1 with TRBJ1-1, with 7 positions matching TRBD1. The CDR3 extends over 14 amino acids. J gave up 2 bases and V 2 bases, and 3 bases lay outside the gene matches. The V gene's germline CDR1 is SGHRS and CDR2 YFSETQ. The CDR3 is CASSLWTGNTEAFF. CDR3 sequence (DNA): TGCGCCAGCAGCTTATGGACAGGAAACACTGAAGCTTTCTTT.